Listed below are T cell receptor beta chains from one sample, sequenced in a study of blood T cell repertoires in COVID-19. The assay was immunoSEQ multiplex PCR, and TCRdb's table has in-frame clones only and misses some. The table has nearly 60,000 clones, around 91% seen once. The source material was peripheral blood. Receptors were obtained from a man between 60 and 75 years old with active COVID-19. The CDR3 runs from the conserved cysteine through the conserved F or W. Each record gives: D gene, clone size, J gene, V gene, CDR3 protein, CDR3 DNA. The D gene is left open where the match is weak. Expanded clones are given a class, and other clones once, few, many or no size at all.

D: NA
size: few
J: TRBJ1-1
V: TRBV6-4
CDR3: CASSGHRFLNTEAFF
DNA: TGTGCCAGCAGCGGACACCGCTTCCTTAACACTGAAGCTTTCTTT

D: NA
size: NA
J: TRBJ1-3
V: TRBV14
CDR3: CASSQDPGPAGDTIYF
DNA: TGTGCCAGCAGCCAAGACCCGGGCCCGGCCGGGGACACCATATATTTT

D: NA
size: NA
J: TRBJ2-3
V: TRBV5-1
CDR3: CASSLAALATDTQYF
DNA: TGCGCCAGCAGCTTGGCTGCTCTAGCTACAGATACGCAGTATTTT

D: TRBD2
size: NA
J: TRBJ2-5
V: TRBV25-1
CDR3: CASSDGRGTSGEETQYF
DNA: TGTGCCAGCAGCGACGGCCGAGGGACTAGCGGGGAAGAGACCCAGTACTTC

D: TRBD1
size: once
J: TRBJ1-1
V: TRBV10-3
CDR3: CAISEWGQGSSEAFF
DNA: TGTGCCATCAGTGAGTGGGGACAGGGTTCGTCCGAAGCTTTCTTT

D: NA
size: NA
J: TRBJ2-1
V: TRBV19
CDR3: CASSLSSGGREQFF
DNA: TGTGCCAGTAGTTTATCCTCAGGGGGGCGGGAGCAGTTCTTC

D: TRBD1
size: NA
J: TRBJ1-5
V: TRBV19
CDR3: CASTRDRVNQPQHF
DNA: TGTGCCAGTACCCGGGACAGGGTCAATCAGCCCCAGCATTTT

D: NA
size: NA
J: TRBJ2-1
V: TRBV11-1
CDR3: CASSLEDRYNEQFF
DNA: TGTGCCAGCAGCTTAGAAGACAGGTACAATGAGCAGTTCTTC

D: NA
size: NA
J: TRBJ1-1
V: TRBV11-1
CDR3: CASSLQGNRPNTEAFF
DNA: TGTGCCAGCAGCTTACAGGGTAACAGGCCGAACACTGAAGCTTTCTTT

D: TRBD1
size: NA
J: TRBJ1-5
V: TRBV9
CDR3: CASTLVTGGNQPQHF
DNA: TGTGCCAGCACCCTTGTAACAGGGGGCAATCAGCCCCAGCATTTT

D: NA
size: once
J: TRBJ1-1
V: TRBV5-1
CDR3: CASSLAGQNTEAFF
DNA: TGCGCCAGCAGCTTGGCGGGACAGAACACTGAAGCTTTCTTT

D: TRBD1
size: NA
J: TRBJ2-2
V: TRBV6-4
CDR3: CASSRQGGTGELFF
DNA: TGTGCCAGCAGTAGACAGGGCGGCACCGGGGAGCTGTTTTTT

D: NA
size: NA
J: TRBJ1-2
V: TRBV14
CDR3: CASSLRQFRGQIYGYTF
DNA: TGTGCCAGCAGCCTTCGACAGTTCCGCGGACAAATCTATGGCTACACCTTC

D: NA
size: NA
J: TRBJ1-6
V: TRBV11-2
CDR3: CASSTRQTDNSPLHF
DNA: TGTGCCAGCAGCACCCGACAGACGGATAATTCACCCCTCCACTTT

D: NA
size: NA
J: TRBJ2-7
V: TRBV23-1
CDR3: CASSQSSASGKFYEQYF
DNA: TGCGCCAGCAGTCAATCATCGGCCAGCGGCAAATTCTACGAGCAGTACTTC

D: TRBD1
size: once
J: TRBJ2-6
V: TRBV7-3
CDR3: CASSFPGQGVLSSGANVLTF
DNA: TGTGCCAGCAGCTTCCCGGGACAGGGAGTGCTAAGCTCTGGGGCCAACGTCCTGACTTTC

D: NA
size: NA
J: TRBJ2-7
V: TRBV6-6
CDR3: CASSYSGLEQYF
DNA: TGTGCCAGCAGTTATTCCGGACTCGAGCAGTACTTC

D: TRBD2
size: NA
J: TRBJ2-5
V: TRBV3-1/TRBV3-2
CDR3: CASSPPGLAGTQYF
DNA: TGTGCCAGCAGCCCCCCAGGGCTAGCGGGGACCCAGTACTTC

D: NA
size: NA
J: TRBJ1-1
V: TRBV12-3/TRBV12-4
CDR3: CASSSPPGQAFF
DNA: TGTGCCAGCAGTTCTCCCCCCGGTCAAGCTTTCTTT

D: NA
size: NA
J: TRBJ2-7
V: TRBV5-5
CDR3: CASSLVPGAPYEQYF
DNA: TGTGCCAGCAGCTTGGTACCAGGGGCCCCCTACGAGCAGTACTTC

D: NA
size: NA
J: TRBJ1-4
V: TRBV5-1
CDR3: CASSLEGSDNEKLFF
DNA: TGCGCCAGCAGCTTGGAGGGGTCGGATAATGAAAAACTGTTTTTT

D: TRBD2
size: NA
J: TRBJ2-1
V: TRBV2
CDR3: CASRGMGGVPYNEQFF
DNA: TGTGCCAGCAGGGGTATGGGGGGGGTTCCCTACAATGAGCAGTTCTTC

D: NA
size: NA
J: TRBJ1-6
V: TRBV4-2
CDR3: CASSQDGGWSPLHF
DNA: TGTGCCAGCAGCCAAGACGGGGGGTGGTCACCCCTCCACTTT

D: NA
size: once
J: TRBJ2-5
V: TRBV7-2
CDR3: CASSLSVSPGWETQYF
DNA: TGTGCCAGCAGCTTATCCGTTAGTCCCGGTTGGGAGACCCAGTACTTC

D: TRBD1
size: NA
J: TRBJ2-7
V: TRBV25-1
CDR3: CASTAGQGYEQYF
DNA: TGTGCCAGCACCGCGGGACAGGGCTACGAGCAGTACTTC

D: TRBD1
size: NA
J: TRBJ1-1
V: TRBV3-1/TRBV3-2
CDR3: CASSQWTGDTEAFF
DNA: TGTGCCAGCAGCCAATGGACAGGGGACACTGAAGCTTTCTTT

D: TRBD1
size: NA
J: TRBJ2-3
V: TRBV27
CDR3: CASSLTGGTDTQYF
DNA: TGTGCCAGCAGTCTCACAGGGGGCACAGATACGCAGTATTTT

D: TRBD1
size: NA
J: TRBJ2-7
V: TRBV24-1
CDR3: CATSDTRTGGNEQYF
DNA: TGTGCCACCAGTGACACGCGGACAGGGGGTAACGAGCAGTACTTC

D: NA
size: NA
J: TRBJ1-1
V: TRBV30
CDR3: CAWSVPGFSTEAFF
DNA: TGTGCCTGGAGTGTCCCGGGGTTTAGCACTGAAGCTTTCTTT

D: TRBD1
size: NA
J: TRBJ2-1
V: TRBV3-1/TRBV3-2
CDR3: CASSLGQVLHEQFF
DNA: TGTGCCAGCAGCCTGGGACAGGTGTTGCATGAGCAGTTCTTC

D: NA
size: NA
J: TRBJ1-6
V: TRBV5-1
CDR3: CASSFGQEDSPLHF
DNA: TGCGCCAGCAGCTTTGGTCAGGAGGATTCACCCCTCCACTTT

D: NA
size: NA
J: TRBJ2-1
V: TRBV11-2
CDR3: CASSSSLALYNEQFF
DNA: TGTGCCAGCAGCTCTAGCCTAGCGTTGTACAATGAGCAGTTCTTC